Below, 26 T cell receptor beta chains from the same sample are listed, as sequenced in a study of OX40 agonist ivuxolimab in advanced cancers. Receptor libraries were prepared by the immunoSEQ multiplex PCR assay. Imported from immuneACCESS, the table was reduced by TCRdb to in-frame sequences with V and J called. These copies leave out some clones; in studies compared against another copy, an unresolved V gene accounts for under half, and the cause of the remainder is not known. The sample profile shows tens of thousands of clones; 92% of them were found once. About 0.45% of the sample rests with the top ten. The sequenced sample was CD4+ or CD8+ T cells sorted from blood, obtained in a trial of the OX40 agonist ivuxolimab. The receptors here all came from an adult with an advanced solid tumor such as melanoma, head and neck, liver or kidney cancer.

V is TRBV5-6 and J is TRBJ2-5; 8 nucleotides agree with TRBD2. Germline trimming cut 4 bases from V and 6 bases from J; bases unmatched to any gene: 14. CDR3 size: 16 residues. Germline-derived CDR1 and CDR2 are SGHDT and YYEEEE. The CDR3 spells CASSPPAGVSKQTQYF. For the CDR3, the DNA is TGTGCCAGCAGCCCTCCAGCGGGAGTGTCCAAACAGACCCAGTACTTC. Looking up the rest from reference TRBV5-6 and TRBJ2-5 gives the full variable domain: DAGVTQSPTHLIKTRGQQVTLRCSPKSGHDTVSWYQQALGQGPQFIFQYYEEEERQRGNFPDRFSGHQFPNYSSELNVNALLLGDSALYLCASSPPAGVSKQTQYFGPGTRLLVL.

The chain uses TRBV6-1 and TRBJ1-2; 9 bases align to TRBD1. CDR1 is MNHNS and CDR2 is SASEGT in the germline V gene. CDR3 length: 14 residues. After removal of 6 bases from V and 4 bases from J, the junction contained 6 bases not matched to a gene. The chain's CDR3 is CASRQGAWGYGYTF. CDR3 nucleotide sequence: TGTGCCAGCAGACAGGGGGCATGGGGCTATGGCTACACCTTC.

The chain couples TRBV7-2 to TRBJ2-5; 8 nucleotides agree with TRBD1. The CDR3 consists of 14 residues. The ends lost 4 bases at V and 5 bases at J; junction bases unmatched: 6. Germline CDR1 and CDR2: SGHTA and FQGNSA. CDR3 sequence: CASSYQGAGETQYF. In DNA, the CDR3 is TGTGCCAGCAGCTACCAGGGGGCTGGGGAGACCCAGTACTTC.

This chain joins TRBV28 and TRBJ2-7; no firm D call. The V and J ends lost 2 bases and 6 bases respectively, with 11 bases between them. CDR1 MDHEN and CDR2 SYDVKM come from the germline V gene. This CDR3 is 13 amino acids long. CDR3 in amino acids: CASSLGGSFEQYF. The CDR3 nucleotides are TGTGCCAGCAGTTTAGGTGGTAGTTTCGAGCAGTACTTC.

The chain recombines TRBV4-2 with TRBJ2-1; TRBD2 agrees at 13 bases. This CDR3 spans 18 amino acids. Germline V gene data show CDR1 as LGHNA and CDR2 as YNFKEQ. Trimming removed 1 base from V and 9 bases from J; junction bases left unmatched: 12. The CDR3 region is CASSQVPPGTSGISEQFF. The CDR3 nucleotides read TGTGCCAGCAGCCAAGTTCCCCCCGGGACTAGCGGGATTAGTGAGCAGTTCTTC.

The CDR3 reads CASSERSRGSETQYF. The CDR3, as DNA: TGTGCCAGCAGTGAGAGAAGCAGGGGTTCAGAGACCCAGTACTTC. The chain recombines TRBV25-1 with TRBJ2-5; D is possibly TRBD1 (6 bases). Germline V gene lookup returns CDR1 MGHDK and CDR2 SYGVNS. With 3 bases removed from V and 4 bases from J, the gap between germline ends came to 15 bases. The CDR3 extends over 15 amino acids.

The chain joins TRBV9 to TRBJ2-3; 7 bases map to TRBD2. V lost 2 bases, J lost 0 bases, and 6 bases stayed unmatched. The CDR3 loop spans 16 amino acids. CDR1 is SGDLS and CDR2 is YYNGEE in the germline V gene. CDR3 residues: CASSVGGSTSTDTQYF. CDR3 DNA: TGTGCCAGCAGCGTGGGGGGGAGCACTAGCACAGATACGCAGTATTTT.

This chain uses TRBV19 with TRBJ2-1; D may match TRBD1 or TRBD2 (5 bases each). The ends were cut back, 6 bases at V and 10 bases at J, with 16 bases in the middle. Germline CDR1 reads LNHDA; CDR2 reads SQIVND (reference sequence). The CDR3 length is 13 residues. The CDR3 spells CASRPGPPGEQFF. CDR3 nucleotide sequence: TGTGCCAGTAGGCCGGGACCTCCAGGGGAGCAGTTCTTC. The full variable domain, completed using reference TRBV19 and TRBJ2-1, is DGGITQSPKYLFRKEGQNVTLSCEQNLNHDAMYWYRQDPGQGLRLIYYSQIVNDFQKGDIAEGYSVSREKKESFPLTVTSAQKNPTAFYLCASRPGPPGEQFFGPGTRLTVL.

The chain carries TRBV5-4 and TRBJ1-5, with D perhaps matching TRBD1 (6 bases). V lost 0 bases and J lost 3, with 10 bases in between. The CDR3 loop spans 15 amino acids. In germline, CDR1 is SGHNT, CDR2 YYREEE (reference sequence). The CDR3 here is CASSLGGQTNQPQHF. CDR3 DNA: TGTGCCAGCAGCTTGGGTGGACAGACCAATCAGCCCCAGCATTTT.

The gene calls are TRBV7-9 and TRBJ2-7, with 8 bases aligning to TRBD1. In germline, CDR1 is SEHNR, CDR2 FQNEAQ (reference sequence). The CDR3 loop spans 15 amino acids. V lost 6 bases, J lost 2 bases, and 9 bases stayed unmatched. This CDR3 reads CASSFGQGATYEQYF. The CDR3 DNA reads TGTGCCAGCAGTTTCGGGCAGGGGGCCACCTACGAGCAGTACTTC.

The chain employs TRBV19 and TRBJ1-1; D gene uncertain. Trimming took off 10 bases at V and 0 bases at J, with 18 bases between the two ends. The CDR3 is made up of 15 amino acids. In germline, CDR1 is LNHDA, CDR2 SQIVND (reference sequence). The chain's CDR3 is CATERRREMNTEAFF. The CDR3 DNA is TGTGCCACCGAGCGTCGACGGGAAATGAACACTGAAGCTTTCTTT.

The chain uses TRBV5-1 and TRBJ1-1, with D possibly TRBD1 on 6 matching bases. V was shortened by 0 bases and J by 2 bases, with 14 bases between the two germline ends. This CDR3 contains 16 residues. The germline V gene encodes CDR1 SGHRS and CDR2 YFSETQ. This CDR3 is CASSLAVSGTNTEAFF. CDR3 coding DNA: TGCGCCAGCAGCTTGGCCGTCAGCGGGACAAACACTGAAGCTTTCTTT. The whole variable domain, remainder taken from reference TRBV5-1 and TRBJ1-1, is KAGVTQTPRYLIKTRGQQVTLSCSPISGHRSVSWYQQTPGQGLQFLFEYFSETQRNKGNFPGRFSGRQFSNSRSEMNVSTLELGDSALYLCASSLAVSGTNTEAFFGQGTRLTVV.

The chain couples TRBV6-5 to TRBJ2-5; tentatively, D is TRBD1 (6 bases). With 6 bases removed from V and 5 bases from J, the gap between germline ends came to 19 bases. The CDR3 spans 15 residues. Germline values: CDR1 MNHEY, CDR2 SVGAGI. The CDR3, as DNA: TGTGCCAGCAGCTTACAGGGAGTTTTGTATGAGACCCAGTACTTC. Translated, it gives CASSLQGVLYETQYF.

The rearrangement joins TRBV25-1 to TRBJ1-2; D may be TRBD1 (5 bases). The CDR3 is 16 residues long. Trimming cost V 4 bases and J 9 bases, with 24 bases left between them. The V gene's germline CDR1 is MGHDK and CDR2 SYGVNS. The CDR3 sequence is CASSGGASWLLSSYTF. The CDR3 coding sequence is TGTGCCAGCAGTGGTGGGGCCAGCTGGTTGTTGTCGAGCTACACCTTC.

This clone appeared once. The chain uses TRBV5-4 and TRBJ2-1, with 9 bases fitting TRBD2. V was pared by 0 bases and J by 5 bases, with 3 bases of the junction left unmatched. Per the germline V gene, CDR1 is SGHNT and CDR2 is YYREEE (reference sequence). This CDR3 comprises 15 residues. The CDR3 sequence is CASSLGSGRNNEQFF. DNA for the CDR3: TGTGCCAGCAGCTTGGGTAGCGGGAGAAACAATGAGCAGTTCTTC.

The table lists this clone with a count of one. J is TRBJ2-7 and V is TRBV11-3; TRBD2 might be the D (6 bases). V was pared by 3 bases and J by 4 bases, with 13 bases between. The CDR3 has 14 amino acids. Per germline, CDR1 SGHNT and CDR2 YENEEA. For the CDR3, the DNA is TGTGCCAGCAGCTTTGACGGGAGTAAATACGAGCAGTACTTC. Protein product: CASSFDGSKYEQYF.

This clone showed up just once. The chain joins TRBV7-2 to TRBJ2-7; 14 nucleotides agree with TRBD2. CDR3 length: 16 amino acids. V lost 5 bases to trimming and J lost 8 bases; unmatched junction nucleotides: 11. Germline V gives CDR1 SGHTA, CDR2 FQGNSA. The CDR3 region has the DNA TGTGCCAGCAGCGCCAGACTAGCGGGAGGGCCATTTCAGCAGTACTTC. Translated, it gives CASSARLAGGPFQQYF. The variable domain in full, completed from reference TRBV7-2 and TRBJ2-7, reads GAGVSQSPSNKVTEKGKDVELRCDPISGHTALYWYRQSLGQGLEFLIYFQGNSAPDKSGLPSDRFSAERTGGSVSTLTIQRTQQEDSAVYLCASSARLAGGPFQQYFGPGTRLTVT.

This clone appeared a few times. This chain links TRBV7-2 with TRBJ2-5; D unresolved. The CDR3 covers 16 residues. Germline loops: CDR1 SGHTA, CDR2 FQGNSA. Trimming removed 1 base from V and 2 bases from J, with 14 bases in between. CDR3 bases: TGTGCCAGCAGCTTAGTTCGTCTGCAGGCGCAAGAGACCCAGTACTTC. Its protein product is CASSLVRLQAQETQYF.

The chain links TRBV30 to TRBJ2-7; D perhaps matches TRBD1 (6 bases). CDR3 length: 13 residues. Germline CDR1 is GTSNPN and CDR2 is SVGIG (reference sequence). V shed 3 bases and J shed 2 bases, with 11 bases lying between them. Here the CDR3 reads CAWSPGDTYEQYF. In nucleotides, the CDR3 is TGTGCCTGGAGCCCAGGGGACACCTACGAGCAGTACTTC.

The CDR3 protein is CASSARDTANNEQFF. The CDR3 bases are TGTGCCAGCAGTGCGCGGGACACCGCAAACAATGAGCAGTTCTTC. The chain links TRBV6-5 to TRBJ2-1; D tentatively reads TRBD1 or TRBD2 (6 bases each). The V and J ends lost 5 bases and 5 bases respectively, with 16 bases between them. This CDR3 is 15 amino acids long. Germline CDR1 is MNHEY and CDR2 is SVGAGI.

The gene calls are TRBV5-1 and TRBJ2-7; TRBD1 agrees at 7 bases. Germline V gene data show CDR1 as SGHRS and CDR2 as YFSETQ. This CDR3 spans 13 amino acids. V lost 2 bases, J lost 7 bases, and 6 bases stayed unmatched. CDR3 protein: CASSLQGPWEQYF. The CDR3 nucleotides read TGCGCCAGCAGCTTACAGGGGCCCTGGGAGCAGTACTTC.

The chain employs TRBV5-1 and TRBJ1-1; the D gene is possibly TRBD1 (5 bases). Germline V gene data show CDR1 as SGHRS and CDR2 as YFSETQ. CDR3 length: 13 amino acids. Trimming took 0 bases from V and 8 from J, leaving 11 bases between them. The CDR3 spells CASSLVSGGEAFF. The DNA for the CDR3 is TGCGCCAGCAGCTTGGTTAGTGGGGGAGAAGCTTTCTTT.

The rearrangement joins TRBV30 to TRBJ1-1; 7 positions match TRBD1. The length of the CDR3 is 14 residues. From germline, CDR1 is GTSNPN and CDR2 SVGIG (reference sequence). V lost 5 bases, J lost 2 bases, and 8 bases stayed unmatched. The CDR3: CAWRRDSINTEAFF. The CDR3 DNA is TGTGCCTGGCGCCGGGACAGCATAAACACTGAAGCTTTCTTT.

This clone has just one count. The chain employs TRBV30 and TRBJ2-3, with 8 positions matching TRBD2. The CDR3 sequence is 13 residues long. Germline V gene data show CDR1 as GTSNPN and CDR2 as SVGIG (reference sequence). J lost 5 bases, V lost 2 bases, and 3 bases had no gene match. CDR3 amino acids: CAWSWREEDTQYF. The CDR3 DNA is TGTGCCTGGAGTTGGCGGGAGGAAGATACGCAGTATTTT.

The CDR3 coding sequence is TGTGCCAGCAGCTTAAAACGAGCCAGCTACGAGCAGTACTTC. This gives the protein CASSLKRASYEQYF. The rearrangement uses TRBV7-6 and TRBJ2-7; D is unclear. The germline V gene encodes CDR1 SGHVS and CDR2 FNYEAQ. The CDR3 is 14 residues long. Trimming removed 2 bases at V and 3 bases at J, with 11 bases between.

This clone occurred once. This chain uses TRBV6-6 with TRBJ2-2; D is possibly TRBD1 (6 bases). CDR1 is MNHNY, CDR2 SVGAGI, per germline (reference sequence). This CDR3 contains 14 residues. Trimming stripped 10 bases from V and 2 bases from J, with 14 bases between. In nucleotides, the CDR3 is TGTGCCACTTTTGGACAGAAAAACACCGGGGAGCTGTTTTTT. Its translation is CATFGQKNTGELFF.